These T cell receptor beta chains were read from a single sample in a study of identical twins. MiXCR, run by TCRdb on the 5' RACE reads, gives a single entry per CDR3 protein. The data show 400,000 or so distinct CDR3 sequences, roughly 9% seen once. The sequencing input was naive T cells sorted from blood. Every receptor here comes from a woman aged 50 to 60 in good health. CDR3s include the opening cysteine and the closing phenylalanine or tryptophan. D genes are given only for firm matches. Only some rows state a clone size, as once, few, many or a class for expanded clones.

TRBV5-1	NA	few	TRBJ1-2	TGCGCCAGCAGCCCTGGTGGGAGCTATGGCTACACCTTC	CASSPGGSYGYTF
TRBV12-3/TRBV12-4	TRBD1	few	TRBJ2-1	TGTGCCAGCTACTCCGTCTGGGGACAGGTCACCTACAATGAGCAGTTCTTC	CASYSVWGQVTYNEQFF
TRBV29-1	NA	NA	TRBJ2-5	TGCAGCGTTGAAGATCAGAAACAAGAGACCCAGTACTTC	CSVEDQKQETQYF
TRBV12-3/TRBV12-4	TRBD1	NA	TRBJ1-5	TGTGCCAGCAGTCCGGGACAGGTCTATCAGCCCCAGCATTTT	CASSPGQVYQPQHF
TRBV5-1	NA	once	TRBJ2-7	TGCGCCAGCAGCTTGGGTGACAGGACGGCCTACGAGCAGTACTTC	CASSLGDRTAYEQYF
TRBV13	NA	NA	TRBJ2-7	TGTGCCAGCAGCACCTCAAGGATCTACGAGCAGTACTTC	CASSTSRIYEQYF
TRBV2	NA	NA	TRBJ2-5	TGTGCCAGCAGTGAAAGGGTAGTAGGAGAGACCCAGTACTTC	CASSERVVGETQYF
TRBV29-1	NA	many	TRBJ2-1	TGCAGCGTCCTACGCCAGGGGTACAACTCCTACAATGAGCAGTTCTTC	CSVLRQGYNSYNEQFF
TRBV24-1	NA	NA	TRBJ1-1	TGTGCCACCAGTGATTCGTGGGGGGAAGGCGAAGCTTTCTTT	CATSDSWGEGEAFF
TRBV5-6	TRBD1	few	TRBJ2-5	TGTGCCAGCAGCTTGGAGTTGACAGGGACCCTCCAAGAGACCCAGTACTTC	CASSLELTGTLQETQYF
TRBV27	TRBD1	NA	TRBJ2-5	TGTGCCAGCAGCCCCGGACAGGGGAAGACCCAGTACTTC	CASSPGQGKTQYF
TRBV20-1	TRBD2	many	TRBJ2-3	TGCAGTGCCGCTTGGGACGGCGGGAGTAACACAGATACGCAGTATTTT	CSAAWDGGSNTDTQYF
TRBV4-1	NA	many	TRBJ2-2	TGCGCCAGCAGCCAAGATGGAGCTGTTAACACCGGGGAGCTGTTTTTT	CASSQDGAVNTGELFF
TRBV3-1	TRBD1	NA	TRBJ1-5	TGTGCCAGCAGCCATGGGACAGGGGACCAGCCCCAGCATTTT	CASSHGTGDQPQHF
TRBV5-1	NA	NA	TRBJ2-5	TGCGCCAGCAGCTTATTCTCCGGGACACTGGAGACCCAGTACTTC	CASSLFSGTLETQYF
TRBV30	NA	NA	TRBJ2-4	TGTGCCTTCTCGGGTAGTTGGAACATTCAGTACTTC	CAFSGSWNIQYF
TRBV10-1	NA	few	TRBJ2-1	TGCGCCTCGGGGGACAGACTCAATGAGCAGTTCTTC	CASGDRLNEQFF
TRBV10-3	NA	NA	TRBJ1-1	TGTGCCATCAGTGATGGGGTATCGAACACTGAAGCTTTCTTT	CAISDGVSNTEAFF
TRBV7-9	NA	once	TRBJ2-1	TGTGCCAGCGGCGAAATCCCCTACAATGAGCAGTTCTTC	CASGEIPYNEQFF
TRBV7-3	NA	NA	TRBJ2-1	TGTGCCAGCAGCTATAGGGGGGGACAGGTCATCTCCTACAATGAGCAGTTCTTC	CASSYRGGQVISYNEQFF